The 12 T cell receptor beta chains presented below share a single source sample, sequenced in a study of CD8 T cells in ankylosing spondylitis. Study-level points and caveats: About 8 highly homologous variants made up a TCR beta motif that seemed to typify ankylosing spondylitis blood.

TCRdb re-analysed the 5' RACE reads in MiXCR, keeping a single row per CDR3 protein. The table shows roughly 700,000 distinct CDR3 sequences, with roughly 19% occurring only once. For these TCRs, the target antigens are not known. Sequenced input: blood, either unsorted or a sorted T cell fraction (not recorded which). Source of these receptors: a male donor with ankylosing spondylitis.

The V gene is TRBV7-2, the J gene TRBJ1-2; D uncertain. Trimming removed 1 base from V and 2 bases from J, with 8 bases in between. The CDR3 extends over 14 amino acids. Germline lookup yields CDR1 SGHTA and CDR2 FQGNSA. The CDR3 DNA follows: TGTGCCAGCAGCTTAGGAAATCAGAACTATGGCTACACCTTC. Protein product: CASSLGNQNYGYTF.

The genes are TRBV20-1 and TRBJ2-3; TRBD2 agrees at 8 bases. CDR3 length: 13 amino acids. Germline V gene data show CDR1 as DFQATT and CDR2 as SNEGSKA (reference sequence). V lost 3 bases to trimming and J lost 11 bases; unmatched junction nucleotides: 10. As DNA, the CDR3 is TGCAGTGCTAGCGGGCCCGGGACTAGTGGGCAGTATTTT. It specifies CSASGPGTSGQYF.

The sample holds a few counts of this clonotype. V is TRBV11-2 and J is TRBJ2-5; 7 bases line up with TRBD1. This CDR3 contains 15 residues. With V trimmed by 4 bases and J by 5 bases, 10 bases remained unmatched. Germline CDR1 and CDR2: SGHAT and FQNNGV. Written as DNA, the CDR3 is TGTGCCAGCAGCTCGCCGACAGGGACGGAGGAGACCCAGTACTTC. This sequence encodes CASSSPTGTEETQYF.

This clonotype has only a few counts. The chain employs TRBV5-1 and TRBJ2-1; 7 bases agree with TRBD1. Looked up from germline, CDR1 is SGHRS and CDR2 is YFSETQ. V lost 6 bases, J lost 6 bases, and 3 bases stayed unmatched. There are 12 residues in the CDR3. CDR3 sequence: CASKTGRNEQFF. In DNA form, the CDR3 reads TGCGCCAGCAAGACAGGGCGCAATGAGCAGTTCTTC.

This clonotype has ten or more counts. CDR3 sequence (DNA): TGTGCCAGTAAACTCCGACAGGGGAACACCGGGGAGCTGTTTTTT. Protein product: CASKLRQGNTGELFF. J is TRBJ2-2 and V is TRBV12-3 or TRBV12-4; 7 nucleotides line up with TRBD1. The V segment lost 9 bases and the J segment 1 base; nucleotides outside the gene matches: 8. This CDR3 is 15 amino acids long.

CDR3 sequence: CASSLRAGGEKLFF. CDR3 DNA sequence: TGCGCCAGCAGCTTGAGGGCAGGGGGTGAGAAACTGTTTTTT. This chain uses TRBV5-1 with TRBJ1-4; 7 nucleotides align to TRBD1. Unmatched junction bases numbered 8, after V lost 1 base and J lost 11 bases. This CDR3 comprises 14 residues. Germline CDR1 reads SGHRS; CDR2 reads YFSETQ.

In this sample, this clonotype turned up a few times. This rearrangement joins TRBV29-1 to TRBJ1-2; D unclear. Germline V gene sequence: CDR1 SQVTM, CDR2 ANQGSEA. The CDR3 covers 12 residues. V was trimmed by 0 bases and J by 8 bases, leaving 10 bases between them. The CDR3 region has the DNA TGCAGCGTTGAAGACAGAGCCAGGGGCTACACCTTC. It yields the protein CSVEDRARGYTF.

This clonotype was recorded many times. This rearrangement joins TRBV15 to TRBJ2-1; D remains unclear. V dropped 5 bases and J dropped 3 bases, with 5 bases sitting between them. This CDR3 spans 12 amino acids. Looked up from germline, CDR1 is LNHNV and CDR2 is YYDKDF (reference sequence). The CDR3 DNA sequence: TGTGCCACCAGCGGCGGCTACAATGAGCAGTTCTTC. This gives the protein CATSGGYNEQFF.

Ten or more counts support this clonotype. This chain links TRBV30 with TRBJ2-1; 7 bases are shared with TRBD2. V shed 3 bases and J 4 bases; nucleotides not matched to a gene: 3. This CDR3 region has 13 residues. Per the germline V gene, CDR1 is GTSNPN and CDR2 is SVGIG (reference sequence). CDR3 nucleotide sequence: TGTGCCTGGAGCAAAGCGGGGTACAATGAGCAGTTCTTC. It codes for CAWSKAGYNEQFF.

The chain employs TRBV2 and TRBJ1-4; possibly TRBD1 for D (5 bases). Trimming took 10 bases from V and 3 from J, leaving 18 bases between them. Germline V lookup: CDR1 SNHLY, CDR2 FYNNEI. The CDR3 loop spans 15 amino acids. The CDR3 nucleotides are TGTGCCACCAAGGGACTTGGGTCGGCTAATGAAAAACTGTTTTTT. Its translation: CATKGLGSANEKLFF. The variable domain in full, completed from reference TRBV2 and TRBJ1-4, reads EPEVTQTPSHQVTQMGQEVILRCVPISNHLYFYWYRQILGQKVEFLVSFYNNEISEKSEIFDDQFSVERPDGSNFTLKIRSTKLEDSAMYFCATKGLGSANEKLFFGSGTQLSVL.

The V gene is TRBV7-2, the J gene TRBJ2-5, with 8 bases that match TRBD2. The CDR3 has 16 amino acids. The J segment lost 1 base and the V segment lost 6 bases, leaving 10 bases of the junction unmatched. Germline-derived CDR1 and CDR2 are SGHTA and FQGNSA. DNA of the CDR3: TGTGCCAGCAGACACGCGGCGGGAGGAACCCAAGAGACCCAGTACTTC. Translated: CASRHAAGGTQETQYF.

There are a few counts of this clonotype. This chain connects TRBV7-2 to TRBJ1-1; perhaps TRBD1 as D (6 bases). Between the trimmed V and J ends, which lost 4 bases and 1 base, there was a span of 10 bases. CDR1 is SGHTA, CDR2 FQGNSA, per germline. This CDR3 has 14 residues. CDR3 region: CASSSQGQNTEAFF. DNA for the CDR3: TGTGCCAGCAGCTCCCAGGGGCAGAACACTGAAGCTTTCTTT.